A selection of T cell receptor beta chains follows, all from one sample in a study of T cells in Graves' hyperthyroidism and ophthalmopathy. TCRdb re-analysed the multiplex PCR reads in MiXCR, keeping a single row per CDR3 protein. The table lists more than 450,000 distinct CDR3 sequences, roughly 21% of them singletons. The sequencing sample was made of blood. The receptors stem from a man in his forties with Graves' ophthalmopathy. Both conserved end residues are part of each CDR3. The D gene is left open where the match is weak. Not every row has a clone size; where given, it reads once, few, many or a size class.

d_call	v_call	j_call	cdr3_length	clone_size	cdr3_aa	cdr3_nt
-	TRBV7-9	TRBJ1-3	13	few	CASSFGPGNTIYF	TGTGCCAGCAGCTTTGGCCCTGGAAACACCATATATTTT
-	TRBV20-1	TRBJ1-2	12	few	CSANQDNYGYTF	TGCAGTGCTAACCAGGATAACTATGGCTACACCTTC
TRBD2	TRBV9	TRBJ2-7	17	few	CASSARGASGFFHEQYF	TGTGCCAGCAGCGCACGGGGGGCTAGCGGGTTCTTTCACGAGCAGTACTTC
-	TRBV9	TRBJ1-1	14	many	CASSTTGTSTEAFF	TGTGCCAGCAGCACCACAGGGACGAGCACTGAAGCTTTCTTT
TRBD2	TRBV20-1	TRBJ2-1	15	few	CSASPLAGVYNEQFF	TGCAGTGCTAGTCCCCTAGCGGGAGTCTACAATGAGCAGTTCTTC
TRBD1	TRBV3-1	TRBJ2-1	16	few	CASSQDRDRSYNEQFF	TGTGCCAGCAGCCAAGACCGGGACAGATCCTACAATGAGCAGTTCTTC
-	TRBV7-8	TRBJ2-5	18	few	CASSPTAGAGALQETQYF	TGTGCCAGCAGCCCAACCGCGGGGGCGGGGGCCCTCCAAGAGACCCAGTACTTC
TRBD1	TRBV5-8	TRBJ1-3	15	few	CASSLGDSAGNTIYF	TGTGCCAGCAGCCTAGGGGACAGCGCTGGAAACACCATATATTTT
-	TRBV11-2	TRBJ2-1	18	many	CASSLVSGRFTSYNEQFF	TGTGCCAGCAGCTTGGTATCGGGGCGGTTCACCTCCTACAATGAGCAGTTCTTC
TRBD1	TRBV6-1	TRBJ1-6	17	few	CASPQGTQSSYNSPLHF	TGTGCCAGCCCACAGGGGACTCAGAGCTCCTATAATTCACCCCTCCACTTT
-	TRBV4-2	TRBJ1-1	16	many	CASSQAGLSLNTEAFF	TGTGCCAGCAGCCAAGCGGGGTTGTCCCTGAACACTGAAGCTTTCTTT
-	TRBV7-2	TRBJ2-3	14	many	CASSSPGGTDTQYF	TGTGCCAGCAGCTCCCCCGGGGGCACAGATACGCAGTATTTT
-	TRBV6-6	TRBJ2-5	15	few	CASSYLARGGETQYF	TGTGCCAGCAGTTACCTGGCCCGGGGTGGGGAGACCCAGTACTTC
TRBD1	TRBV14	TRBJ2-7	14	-	CASSQVTGYGEQYF	TGTGCCAGCAGCCAGGTGACAGGGTATGGCGAGCAGTACTTC
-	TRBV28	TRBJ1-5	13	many	CASSPTLNQPQHF	TGTGCCAGCAGTCCAACCCTCAATCAGCCCCAGCATTTT
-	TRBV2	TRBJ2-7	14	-	CANTPDLGSYEQYF	TGTGCCAATACACCTGACTTAGGATCCTACGAGCAGTACTTC
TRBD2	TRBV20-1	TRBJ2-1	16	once	CSASPGTSGRGHEQFF	TGCAGTGCTAGTCCCGGGACTAGCGGGAGAGGGCATGAGCAGTTCTTC
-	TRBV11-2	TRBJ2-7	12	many	CASSSFSWEQYF	TGTGCCAGCAGCTCGTTTAGCTGGGAGCAGTACTTC
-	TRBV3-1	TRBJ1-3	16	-	CASSPSGVHSGNTIYF	TGTGCCAGCAGCCCCTCCGGGGTCCACTCTGGAAACACCATATATTTT
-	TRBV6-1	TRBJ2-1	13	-	CASRPRAGNEQFF	TGTGCCAGCAGACCCAGGGCCGGTAATGAGCAGTTCTTC
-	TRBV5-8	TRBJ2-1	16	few	CASSLGDRFGYNEQFF	TGTGCCAGCAGCTTGGGGGATAGATTCGGCTACAATGAGCAGTTCTTC
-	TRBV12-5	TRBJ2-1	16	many	CASGLVHARGWNEQFF	TGTGCTAGTGGTTTGGTCCACGCGAGGGGATGGAATGAGCAGTTCTTC
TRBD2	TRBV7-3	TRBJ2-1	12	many	CASSSPGGEQFF	TGTGCCAGCAGCTCACCGGGGGGTGAGCAGTTCTTC
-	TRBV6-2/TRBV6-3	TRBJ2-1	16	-	CASGDFSWSSYNEQFF	TGTGCCAGCGGGGACTTTAGCTGGAGCTCCTACAATGAGCAGTTCTTC
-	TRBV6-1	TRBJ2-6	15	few	CASRTGHSGANVLTF	TGTGCCAGCAGAACAGGGCACTCTGGGGCCAACGTCCTGACTTTC
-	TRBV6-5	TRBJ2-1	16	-	CASSYGPFPSYNEQFF	TGTGCCAGCAGTTACGGACCTTTTCCGTCCTACAATGAGCAGTTCTTC
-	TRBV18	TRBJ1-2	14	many	CASSPPVSPGGYTF	TGTGCCAGCTCACCCCCCGTGTCGCCGGGAGGCTACACCTTC
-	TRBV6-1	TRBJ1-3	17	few	CASSANTLYLSGNTIYF	TGTGCCAGCAGTGCCAACACCCTTTACCTCTCTGGAAACACCATATATTTT
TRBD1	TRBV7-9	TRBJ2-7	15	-	CASSPRTGSSYEQYF	TGTGCCAGCAGCCCGCGGACAGGAAGCTCCTACGAGCAGTACTTC
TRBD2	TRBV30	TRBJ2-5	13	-	CAWSTSGSGTQYF	TGTGCCTGGAGCACTAGCGGGTCCGGGACCCAGTACTTC
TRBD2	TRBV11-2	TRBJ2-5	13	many	CASSFIAGTTLYF	TGTGCCAGCAGCTTTATCGCCGGGACTACCTTATACTTC
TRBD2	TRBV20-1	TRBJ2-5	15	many	CSARVGTSGGETQYF	TGCAGTGCTAGAGTCGGGACTAGCGGGGGTGAGACCCAGTACTTC
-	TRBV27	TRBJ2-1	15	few	CASSPSGQINNEQFF	TGTGCCAGCAGCCCGTCGGGGCAGATCAACAATGAGCAGTTCTTC
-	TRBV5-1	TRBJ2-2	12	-	CASSRGERELFF	TGCGCCAGCAGTAGGGGGGAGCGGGAGCTGTTTTTT
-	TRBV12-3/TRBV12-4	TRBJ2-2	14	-	CASSLASSIGQRFF	TGTGCCAGCAGTTTAGCGAGTTCAATTGGACAGCGGTTTTTT
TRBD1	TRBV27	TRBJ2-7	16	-	CASSLWGQGRAYEQYF	TGTGCCAGCAGTTTATGGGGACAGGGAAGGGCCTACGAGCAGTACTTC
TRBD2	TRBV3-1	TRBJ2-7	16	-	CASSLNRQREAYEQYF	TGTGCCAGCAGCCTCAACCGCCAGCGGGAAGCCTACGAGCAGTACTTC
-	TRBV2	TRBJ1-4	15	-	CASTRTADGNEKLFF	TGTGCCAGCACCAGGACGGCGGACGGTAATGAAAAACTGTTTTTT
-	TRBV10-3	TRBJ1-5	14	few	CAISGKDSNQPQHF	TGTGCCATCAGTGGAAAGGATAGCAATCAGCCCCAGCATTTT
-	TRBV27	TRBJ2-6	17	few	CASRFKVSRSGANVLTF	TGTGCCAGCCGTTTTAAGGTTTCGAGGTCTGGGGCCAACGTCCTGACTTTC
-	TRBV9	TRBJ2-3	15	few	CASSVEMADTDTQYF	TGTGCCAGCAGCGTAGAAATGGCGGACACAGATACGCAGTATTTT
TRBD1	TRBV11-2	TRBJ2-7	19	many	CASSLDPGRGQGTSYEQYF	TGTGCCAGCAGCTTAGATCCGGGGAGGGGACAGGGGACATCCTACGAGCAGTACTTC
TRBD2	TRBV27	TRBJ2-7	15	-	CASSLFPGGRNEQYF	TGTGCCAGCAGTTTATTCCCGGGAGGACGGAACGAGCAGTACTTC
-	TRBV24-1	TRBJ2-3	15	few	CATSDFSGSTDTQYF	TGTGCCACCAGTGACTTTAGCGGCAGCACAGATACGCAGTATTTT
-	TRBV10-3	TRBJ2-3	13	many	CAITGDNTDTQYF	TGTGCCATCACGGGCGATAACACAGATACGCAGTATTTT
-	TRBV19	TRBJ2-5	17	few	CASSKIYRDPEGETQYF	TGTGCCAGTAGTAAAATCTACCGGGACCCTGAGGGAGAGACCCAGTACTTC
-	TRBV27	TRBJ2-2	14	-	CASSLKGIPGELFF	TGTGCCAGCAGTTTAAAAGGAATCCCCGGGGAGCTGTTTTTT
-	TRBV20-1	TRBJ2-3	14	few	CSLKSSTGTDTQYF	TGCAGTCTTAAGTCGTCGACAGGCACAGATACGCAGTATTTT
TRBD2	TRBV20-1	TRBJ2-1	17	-	CSAIAGGLAGGRNEQFF	TGCAGTGCTATCGCAGGGGGTCTAGCGGGAGGTAGAAATGAGCAGTTCTTC
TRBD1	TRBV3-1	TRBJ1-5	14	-	CASSQATGAWPQHF	TGTGCCAGCAGCCAAGCCACAGGGGCATGGCCCCAGCATTTT
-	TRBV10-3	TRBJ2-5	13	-	CASTHGGGETQYF	TGTGCCAGCACTCATGGGGGTGGAGAGACCCAGTACTTC
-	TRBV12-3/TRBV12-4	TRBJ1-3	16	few	CASSFPDRSPGNTIYF	TGTGCCAGCAGTTTCCCCGACAGGAGTCCTGGAAACACCATATATTTT
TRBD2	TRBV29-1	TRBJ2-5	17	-	CSVLTGLAGRFQETQYF	TGCAGCGTTCTGACGGGACTAGCGGGCCGATTTCAAGAGACCCAGTACTTC
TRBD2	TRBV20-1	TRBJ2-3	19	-	CSARDRASGRAFGTDTQYF	TGCAGTGCTAGAGATCGGGCTAGCGGGAGGGCTTTCGGGACAGATACGCAGTATTTT
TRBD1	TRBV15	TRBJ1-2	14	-	CATSSRKTGEGYTF	TGTGCCACCAGCTCTCGTAAGACAGGGGAAGGCTACACCTTC
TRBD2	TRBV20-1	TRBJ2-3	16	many	CSAEESGGAGTDTQYF	TGCAGTGCCGAAGAAAGCGGGGGGGCCGGCACAGATACGCAGTATTTT
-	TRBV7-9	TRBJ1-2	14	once	CASSLMSGVNGYTF	TGTGCCAGCAGCTTAATGTCAGGGGTTAATGGCTACACCTTC
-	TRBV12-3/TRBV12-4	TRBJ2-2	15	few	CASRRTTANTGELFF	TGTGCCAGCAGGAGGACTACCGCGAACACCGGGGAGCTGTTTTTT